This T cell receptor (beta chain) came from a study of vaccination and CD4 T cells after COVID-19. Germline V lookup: CDR1 MNHEY, CDR2 SVGEGT. The V gene lost 2 bases and the J gene lost 3 bases, with 8 bases spanning the gap. The CDR3 is 13 residues long. Time point: late sampling 161 to 241 days after vaccination in a few convalescent patients. Treatment meaning: roughly 11-day PBMC culture with coronavirus spike peptide pools or control peptides (ViraFEST assay). Once obtained from cultured CD4+ T cells, the DNA was sequenced using the Oncomine TCR Beta short-read assay. TCRdb re-called the PCR reads through MiXCR, storing one row per CDR3 protein. The sample lists about 18,000 distinct CDR3 sequences, over 40% seen once, with approximately 13% in the top ten. A word on this clonotype: Its antigen is as yet unknown.

The chain is built from TRBV6-2 or TRBV6-3 and TRBJ2-7, with D perhaps matching TRBD1 (6 bases). The origin of this receptor is a human donor who had recovered from COVID-19. The specimen comprised CD4+ T cells from blood, cultured in vitro, sampled about 7 months after SARS-CoV-2 vaccination. In nucleotides, the CDR3 is TGTGCCAGCAGTTACCCAGGGGTCTACGAGCAGTACTTC. Its protein product is CASSYPGVYEQYF.